The 3 T cell receptor beta chains below come from one sample, sequenced in a study of cytomegalovirus exposure and HLA in healthy donors. The PCR had 60 Vbeta and 13 Jbeta primers. Sequencing used immunoSEQ multiplex PCR; TCRdb keeps in-frame clones, though not all of them. The sample contains some 120,000 clones, 70% to 90% of which appear only once. Sequenced: PBMCs. All receptors come from a man aged 18 to 29 in good health and CMV-seropositive.

J is TRBJ2-1 and V is TRBV13; 9 bases map to TRBD2. This CDR3 has 14 residues. The ends lost 11 bases at V and 5 bases at J; junction bases unmatched: 10. CDR1 is PRHDT and CDR2 is FYEKMQ in the germline V gene (reference sequence). As DNA, the CDR3 is TGTGCCGGATCCGCAGCGGGGGGCCACAATGAGCAGTTCTTC. Protein: CAGSAAGGHNEQFF.

The chain uses TRBV5-5 and TRBJ1-3, with D unclear. The V and J ends lost 0 bases and 4 bases respectively, with 5 bases between them. This CDR3 is built from 13 residues. Germline CDR1 and CDR2: SGHKS and YYEKEE (reference sequence). In DNA, the CDR3 is TGTGCCAGCAGCTTGGGAGTCGGAAACACCATATATTTT. As protein: CASSLGVGNTIYF.

This sequence joins TRBV2 and TRBJ1-2, with a tentative D call TRBD1 (6 bases). CDR1 SNHLY and CDR2 FYNNEI come from the germline V gene. V was shortened by 5 bases and J by 6 bases, with 13 bases between the two germline ends. This CDR3 has 13 residues. The CDR3 nucleotides are TGTGCCAGCAGTTGGGCCCCAGGGGATGGCTACACCTTC. Protein: CASSWAPGDGYTF. Combining the CDR3 with reference TRBV2 and TRBJ1-2 gives the whole variable domain EPEVTQTPSHQVTQMGQEVILRCVPISNHLYFYWYRQILGQKVEFLVSFYNNEISEKSEIFDDQFSVERPDGSNFTLKIRSTKLEDSAMYFCASSWAPGDGYTFGSGTRLTVV.